These T cell receptor beta chains were read from a single sample in a study of T cell responses to AZD1222 COVID-19 vaccine. The protocol was immunoSEQ multiplex PCR, while the TCRdb copy is restricted to in-frame clones and leaves out a portion. Altogether 40,000 to 55,000 clones are present, 70% to 90% being singletons, with the ten largest covering less than 9%. The specimen was peripheral blood, collected 28 days after the second AZD1222 dose. These receptor sequences come from an adult who received the AZD1222 COVID-19 vaccine. CDR3s leave out the opening cysteine and the closing phenylalanine or tryptophan. The order of the fields is J gene, V gene, CDR3 protein.

j_gene: TRBJ1-2; v_gene: TRBV29-1; CDR3aa: SVEDYVGSYYGYT
j_gene: TRBJ1-5; v_gene: TRBV27; CDR3aa: ASSSFLRDRNQPQH
j_gene: TRBJ1-1; v_gene: TRBV7-6; CDR3aa: ASSLGQSMNTEAF
j_gene: TRBJ1-5; v_gene: TRBV28; CDR3aa: ASTPGAHSNQPQH
j_gene: TRBJ2-1; v_gene: TRBV5-4; CDR3aa: ASSSGLRTSGLNEQF
j_gene: TRBJ2-7; v_gene: TRBV9; CDR3aa: ASSGTERAYEQY
j_gene: TRBJ1-2; v_gene: TRBV5-5; CDR3aa: ASTFSTEGGYGYT
j_gene: TRBJ1-2; v_gene: TRBV2; CDR3aa: ASSGDRSIYGYT
j_gene: TRBJ2-7; v_gene: TRBV7-9; CDR3aa: ASSPEGVPYEQY
j_gene: TRBJ1-2; v_gene: TRBV19; CDR3aa: ASTPGQHYGYT
j_gene: TRBJ2-1; v_gene: TRBV5-1; CDR3aa: ASSLFGGSGSYNEQF
j_gene: TRBJ2-1; v_gene: TRBV28; CDR3aa: ASSPIGTPYGQSSYNEQF
j_gene: TRBJ1-4; v_gene: TRBV30; CDR3aa: ASGQGASPGEKLF
j_gene: TRBJ2-3; v_gene: TRBV28; CDR3aa: ASSAGTGGWSVGTDTQY
j_gene: TRBJ2-1; v_gene: TRBV5-4; CDR3aa: ACGGQTYNEQF
j_gene: TRBJ1-5; v_gene: TRBV19; CDR3aa: ASSTGTGRGSNQPQH
j_gene: TRBJ2-3; v_gene: TRBV11-2; CDR3aa: ASSYLLGTSGRTDTQY
j_gene: TRBJ2-1; v_gene: TRBV14; CDR3aa: ASSQPGLGAYNEQF
j_gene: TRBJ2-2; v_gene: TRBV7-2; CDR3aa: ASSLVGGVGELF
j_gene: TRBJ1-2; v_gene: TRBV6-4; CDR3aa: ASRLTGIYGYT
j_gene: TRBJ2-1; v_gene: TRBV6-5; CDR3aa: ASSLDFVSYNEQF
j_gene: TRBJ2-3; v_gene: TRBV5-4; CDR3aa: ASSLVGSSSTDTQY
j_gene: TRBJ2-7; v_gene: TRBV11-3; CDR3aa: ASSLEGSSYEQY
j_gene: TRBJ2-5; v_gene: TRBV3-1/TRBV3-2; CDR3aa: ASSQDYRSWETQY
j_gene: TRBJ2-3; v_gene: TRBV7-7; CDR3aa: ASSLEGRGTDTQY
j_gene: TRBJ1-4; v_gene: TRBV5-1; CDR3aa: ASSSRGRDEKLF
j_gene: TRBJ1-5; v_gene: TRBV11-2; CDR3aa: ASSLDPGQPQH
j_gene: TRBJ2-2; v_gene: TRBV30; CDR3aa: AWSVHGSFTGELF
j_gene: TRBJ2-7; v_gene: TRBV10-3; CDR3aa: AISDGSGRGNYEQY
j_gene: TRBJ2-5; v_gene: TRBV11-3; CDR3aa: ASSLDSGYQETQY
j_gene: TRBJ2-5; v_gene: TRBV4-1; CDR3aa: ASSRGDRERETQY
j_gene: TRBJ1-2; v_gene: TRBV9; CDR3aa: ASSPEGGADNGYT
j_gene: TRBJ2-5; v_gene: TRBV19; CDR3aa: ASSIGLAGQETQY
j_gene: TRBJ1-1; v_gene: TRBV7-9; CDR3aa: ASLSWATEAF
j_gene: TRBJ2-2; v_gene: TRBV7-9; CDR3aa: ASSPGGRAGELF